A single sample gave rise to the 3 T cell receptor beta chains below, sequenced in a study of T-cell reconstitution after alpha-beta-depleted transplantation in children. Unique molecular identifiers were built into the TCRbeta library. MiXCR, run by TCRdb on the PCR reads, gives a single entry per CDR3 protein. Of some 550,000 distinct CDR3 sequences detected, 15% to 20% appear once; the ten largest clones hold around 3.3%. This specimen was PBMCs from the stem cell graft donor, taken from the stem cell graft. These receptors all come from a human donor who donated a stem cell graft to a child with acute lymphoblastic leukemia.

The chain links TRBV20-1 to TRBJ2-2; 8 bases are a match to TRBD2. Per the germline V gene, CDR1 is DFQATT and CDR2 is SNEGSKA (reference sequence). V lost 6 bases to trimming and J lost 8 bases; unmatched junction nucleotides: 11. The CDR3 is 14 amino acids. DNA for the CDR3: TGCAGTGCCAGGACATATAGCGGGACGGGGGAGCTGTTTTTT. Translated, it gives CSARTYSGTGELFF.

This clonotype has at least ten counts. DNA for the CDR3: TGCGCCAGCAGGACAGGGGCCAACGTCCTGACTTTC. It translates to CASRTGANVLTF. The chain joins TRBV5-1 to TRBJ2-6; no firm D call. Trimming left V 5 bases short and J 4 bases short, with 4 bases between. This CDR3 contains 12 residues. CDR1 is SGHRS, CDR2 YFSETQ, per germline.

In its sample, this clonotype was seen many times. The V call is TRBV12-3 or TRBV12-4, the J call TRBJ2-1; D might be TRBD2 (6 bases). The CDR3 is 11 residues long. The ends were cut back, 6 bases at V and 9 bases at J, with 9 bases in the middle. CDR3 loop: CASSFGGEQFF. The CDR3 bases are TGTGCCAGCAGCTTCGGGGGTGAGCAGTTCTTC.